This passage covers 19 T cell receptor beta chains from one sample sequenced in a study of cytomegalovirus exposure and HLA in healthy donors. PCR amplification relied on 60 Vbeta primers (plus 13 Jbeta primers). Clones were read by immunoSEQ multiplex PCR, and TCRdb kept only the in-frame ones, dropping some. Altogether approximately 150,000 clones are present, roughly 80% being singletons, with the ten largest covering 1% to 1.5%. The sequenced sample consisted of PBMCs. These receptors were obtained from a man aged 45 to 65 in good health and CMV-seropositive.

The chain combines TRBV5-1 with TRBJ2-3; D unclear. Germline V lookup: CDR1 SGHRS, CDR2 YFSETQ. The V and J ends lost 0 bases and 2 bases respectively, with 13 bases between them. The CDR3 has 16 amino acids. The CDR3 is CASSLAPPGVTDTQYF. CDR3 DNA: TGCGCCAGCAGCTTGGCCCCCCCCGGTGTCACAGATACGCAGTATTTT.

The chain carries TRBV28 and TRBJ1-2; TRBD1 aligns across 7 bases. V dropped 4 bases and J dropped 3; count of bases not matched to a gene: 8. This CDR3 has 15 residues. Germline CDR1 and CDR2: MDHEN and SYDVKM. The CDR3: CASSSGGTDHYGYTF. The CDR3 DNA follows: TGTGCCAGCAGTTCAGGGGGGACAGACCACTATGGCTACACCTTC.

V and J are TRBV7-8 and TRBJ2-5, with D unclear. The J call is uncertain, as TRBJ2-7 better fits the DNA end. This CDR3 region has 14 residues. CDR1 SGHVS and CDR2 FQNEAQ come from the germline V gene. DNA of the CDR3: TGTGCCAGCAGCTTAGAATACGCCACCTACGAGCAGTACTTC. It codes for CASSLEYATYEQYF.

The rearrangement uses TRBV6-5 and TRBJ2-4, with 9 bases fitting TRBD1. The V and J ends lost 6 bases and 6 bases, in that order; junction bases with no gene match: 3. Germline-derived CDR1 and CDR2 are MNHEY and SVGAGI. CDR3 size: 13 residues. The CDR3 here is CASRGTGINIQYF. Written as DNA, the CDR3 is TGTGCCAGCAGGGGGACAGGGATAAACATTCAGTACTTC.

The CDR3 here is CASSGGASESSYEQYF. Written as DNA, the CDR3 is TGTGCCAGCAGCGGGGGAGCTAGCGAAAGCTCCTACGAGCAGTACTTC. The chain couples TRBV5-4 to TRBJ2-7, with D perhaps matching TRBD2 (6 bases). V lost 4 bases and J 0 bases, leaving 17 bases between the germline ends. The CDR3 is 16 residues long. CDR1 is SGHNT, CDR2 YYREEE, per germline (reference sequence). Looking up the rest from reference TRBV5-4 and TRBJ2-7 gives the full variable domain: ETGVTQSPTHLIKTRGQQVTLRCSSQSGHNTVSWYQQALGQGPQFIFQYYREEENGRGNFPPRFSGLQFPNYSSELNVNALELDDSALYLCASSGGASESSYEQYFGPGTRLTVT.

This chain connects TRBV6-1 to TRBJ1-4; weak D call: TRBD1 (6 bases). The germline V and J ends were trimmed by 4 bases and 0 bases, with 6 bases remaining between them. The CDR3 length is 14 residues. In germline, CDR1 is MNHNS, CDR2 SASEGT. The CDR3 sequence is CASSGTATNEKLFF. CDR3 DNA: TGTGCCAGCAGTGGGACAGCAACTAATGAAAAACTGTTTTTT.

The chain couples TRBV27 to TRBJ2-7; D is possibly TRBD2 (6 bases). CDR3 length: 13 amino acids. V lost 2 bases to trimming and J lost 6 bases, with 11 bases between them. Germline CDR1 reads MNHEY; CDR2 reads SMNVEV (reference sequence). The chain's CDR3 is CASSLAGPLEQYF. In nucleotides, the CDR3 is TGTGCCAGCAGTTTAGCGGGACCCCTCGAGCAGTACTTC.

The chain has TRBV9 and TRBJ2-3; TRBD2 matches at 7 bases. Unmatched junction bases numbered 8, after V lost 3 bases and J lost 1 base. Germline V gene sequence: CDR1 SGDLS, CDR2 YYNGEE. The CDR3 spans 16 residues. CDR3 amino acids: CASSGGGLAGTDTQYF. The CDR3 DNA follows: TGTGCCAGCAGCGGGGGCGGTCTAGCGGGCACAGATACGCAGTATTTT.

The chain uses TRBV5-1 and TRBJ2-2; tentative D call: TRBD1 (6 bases). V dropped 4 bases and J dropped 4 bases, with 11 bases sitting between them. Germline V gene data show CDR1 as SGHRS and CDR2 as YFSETQ. The CDR3 length is 14 residues. The CDR3 spells CASSLRTVTGELFF. The CDR3 nucleotides read TGCGCCAGCAGCCTTCGGACAGTCACCGGGGAGCTGTTTTTT. The entire variable domain, with the rest obtained from reference TRBV5-1 and TRBJ2-2, is as follows: KAGVTQTPRYLIKTRGQQVTLSCSPISGHRSVSWYQQTPGQGLQFLFEYFSETQRNKGNFPGRFSGRQFSNSRSEMNVSTLELGDSALYLCASSLRTVTGELFFGEGSRLTVL.

The V gene is TRBV30, the J gene TRBJ1-4, with 9 bases identical to TRBD1. Germline assignment: CDR1 GTSNPN and CDR2 SVGIG (reference sequence). The ends lost 3 bases at V and 7 bases at J; junction bases unmatched: 6. This CDR3 has 14 amino acids. CDR3 in amino acids: CAWRLTGGLEKLFF. Here the CDR3 DNA reads TGTGCCTGGAGACTGACAGGGGGGCTTGAAAAACTGTTTTTT. Together with reference TRBV30 and TRBJ1-4, the CDR3 gives the full variable domain: SQTIHQWPATLVQPVGSPLSLECTVEGTSNPNLYWYRQAAGRGLQLLFYSVGIGQISSEVPQNLSASRPQDRQFILSSKKLLLSDSGFYLCAWRLTGGLEKLFFGSGTQLSVL.

The chain combines TRBV2 with TRBJ2-7; a weak D match, TRBD2 (6 bases). Trimming left V 8 bases short and J 9 bases short, with 20 bases between. CDR3 length: 13 residues. CDR1 is SNHLY, CDR2 FYNNEI, per germline. The CDR3 here is CASEDSTSFAQYF. The CDR3 DNA reads TGTGCCAGCGAGGACTCGACTAGTTTCGCGCAGTACTTC.

The J gene is TRBJ2-7, the V gene TRBV7-3, with 10 bases lining up with TRBD1. CDR3 length: 15 amino acids. From germline, CDR1 is SGHTA and CDR2 FQGTGA. Losses at the gene ends were 0 bases for V and 4 bases for J; bases not matched to a gene: 3. The CDR3 protein is CASSLTGTGEYEQYF. CDR3 DNA sequence: TGTGCCAGCAGCTTAACCGGGACAGGGGAATACGAGCAGTACTTC.

The V gene is TRBV4-3, the J gene TRBJ2-3; 11 bases fit TRBD2. CDR3 length equals 17 residues. Germline V gives CDR1 LGHNA, CDR2 YSLEER. Trimming took 1 base from V and 4 from J; bases not matched to a gene: 7. The CDR3 DNA is TGCGCCAGCAGCCAAGTTAGCGGGAGGGGGGTCGCAGATACGCAGTATTTT. Encoded protein: CASSQVSGRGVADTQYF.

The chain has TRBV29-1 and TRBJ2-7; 9 bases line up with TRBD1. CDR1 and CDR2 (germline): SQVTM, ANQGSEA. The trim removed 5 bases at V and 3 bases at J, leaving 5 bases unmatched. This CDR3 has 13 amino acids. The CDR3 is CSVSGTGFYEQYF. The CDR3 DNA reads TGCAGCGTTTCCGGGACAGGGTTCTACGAGCAGTACTTC.

The CDR3 region is CASSRDRGNEKLFF. Written as DNA, the CDR3 is TGTGCCAGCAGCCGGGACAGGGGTAATGAAAAACTGTTTTTT. The chain carries TRBV6-6 and TRBJ1-4, with 10 bases fitting TRBD1. Germline V gene sequence: CDR1 MNHNY, CDR2 SVGAGI (reference sequence). V lost 6 bases and J lost 4; bases outside the gene matches: 2. This CDR3 is built from 14 residues.

The rearrangement uses TRBV5-1 and TRBJ2-2, with 8 positions matching TRBD1. Trimming took 4 bases from V and 7 from J; bases not matched to a gene: 6. The CDR3 totals 14 residues. Germline-derived CDR1 and CDR2 are SGHRS and YFSETQ. The CDR3 here is CASSLQGAGGELFF. The CDR3 DNA follows: TGCGCCAGCAGCCTGCAGGGGGCTGGCGGGGAGCTGTTTTTT.

The chain combines TRBV4-1 with TRBJ2-2; tentatively, D is TRBD2 (5 bases). V gave up 1 base and J gave up 4 bases, with 19 bases separating them. This CDR3 spans 18 amino acids. Germline lookup yields CDR1 MGHRA and CDR2 YSYEKL. CDR3 nucleotide sequence: TGCGCCAGCAGCCAAGTAACGATTCTGGGAGCGATCACCGGGGAGCTGTTTTTT. Residues: CASSQVTILGAITGELFF.

The chain uses TRBV15 and TRBJ2-7, with D maybe TRBD1 (5 bases). This CDR3 has 14 residues. V was cut by 4 bases and J by 5 bases, with 15 bases left in between. CDR1 and CDR2 (germline): LNHNV, YYDKDF (reference sequence). CDR3 residues: CATSIGQSYDEQYF. In nucleotides, the CDR3 is TGTGCCACCAGCATCGGACAATCTTACGACGAGCAGTACTTC.

The chain links TRBV5-6 to TRBJ2-5, with D maybe TRBD2 (6 bases). The length of the CDR3 is 13 residues. V dropped 7 bases and J dropped 5 bases, with 15 bases sitting between them. CDR1 is SGHDT, CDR2 YYEEEE, per germline. The CDR3 spells CASETSGRETQYF. Written as DNA, the CDR3 is TGTGCCAGCGAGACTAGTGGGCGGGAGACCCAGTACTTC.